A selection of T cell receptor beta chains follows, all from one sample in a study of T-cell reconstitution after alpha-beta-depleted transplantation in children. Each CDR3 protein gets one entry after TCRdb re-called the PCR reads with MiXCR. The sample has more than 500,000 distinct CDR3 sequences, about an eighth seen once. The source was PBMCs, mostly from graft donor cells, collected 180 days after TCRalphabeta/CD19-depleted stem cell transplant. The receptors stem from a female patient aged 2-9 years who had a stem cell transplant for aplastic anemia, so the T cells may come from the graft donor. The CDR3 runs from the conserved cysteine through the conserved F or W. The D gene is left open where the match is weak. Size tells how often a clone was seen (once, few, many) or the class of an expanded clone, and some rows leave it out.

CDR3nt	CDR3aa	v_gene	j_gene	abundance	d_gene
TGTGCCATCAGTCGACTAGCGGGATTGGCAGATACGCAGTATTTT	CAISRLAGLADTQYF	TRBV10-3	TRBJ2-3	.	TRBD2
TGCGCCAGCAGAATGGCTCCAAACACCTACGAGCAGTACTTC	CASRMAPNTYEQYF	TRBV5-1	TRBJ2-7	.	.
TGTGCCAGCGGGGAGGTTTGGGAAAAACTGTTTTTT	CASGEVWEKLFF	TRBV28	TRBJ1-4	.	.
TGTGCCAGCAGCATAGACGGGACAGGGAGCGCCCGCCTGTTTTTT	CASSIDGTGSARLFF	TRBV7-2	TRBJ1-4	few	TRBD1
TGTGCCAGCAGCCTATTGTGGGAGCGGGCGAGCTACAATGAGCAGTTCTTC	CASSLLWERASYNEQFF	TRBV7-2	TRBJ2-1	.	.
TGCGCCAGCAGCCCTGGGCCAGGGGGTGATAATGAAAAACTGTTTTTT	CASSPGPGGDNEKLFF	TRBV5-1	TRBJ1-4	many	TRBD1
TGTGCCAGCCGCAACCGGGACAAGGGGTATCGTCAGCCCCAGCATTTT	CASRNRDKGYRQPQHF	TRBV12-3/TRBV12-4	TRBJ1-5	few	.
TGTGCCAGCAGTTATGAGGGAAATCAGCCCCAGCATTTT	CASSYEGNQPQHF	TRBV12-3/TRBV12-4	TRBJ1-5	few	.
TGTGCCAGCAGGCTACAGGGCTGGTCCGGGGAGCTGTTTTTT	CASRLQGWSGELFF	TRBV28	TRBJ2-2	.	.
TGTGCCAGCAGCATTTTGAACTATGGCTACACCTTC	CASSILNYGYTF	TRBV12-3/TRBV12-4	TRBJ1-2	.	.
TGTGCCAGCAGCCCCCGGGCAGGGGGTCTATGGGCAACTAATGAAAAACTGTTTTTT	CASSPRAGGLWATNEKLFF	TRBV27	TRBJ1-4	.	TRBD1
TGTGCCAGCAGCTTAAGTGGCAGCTCCTATAATTCACCCCTCCACTTT	CASSLSGSSYNSPLHF	TRBV7-8	TRBJ1-6	few	.
TGCAGTGCTAGAGATAGCACCGCCGTACCGGATACGCAGTATTTT	CSARDSTAVPDTQYF	TRBV20-1	TRBJ2-3	many	.
TGTGCCAGCAGTCTGTCTAGCGGGAGAATTTCTGGCGGGGAGCTGTTTTTT	CASSLSSGRISGGELFF	TRBV3-1	TRBJ2-2	.	TRBD2
TGTGCTAGTGGTCCGCCGATAGGGACTGACACTGAAGCTTTCTTT	CASGPPIGTDTEAFF	TRBV12-5	TRBJ1-1	few	.
TGCAGTGCTACCACCCCCCGGGGACTAGCGGGAGTATCGGATACGCAGTATTTT	CSATTPRGLAGVSDTQYF	TRBV20-1	TRBJ2-3	few	TRBD2
TGTGCCACCAGCGAAGGGGGGACGGCCGGGGAGCTGTTTTTT	CATSEGGTAGELFF	TRBV24-1	TRBJ2-2	many	.
TGTGCCTCCGGGGGGGGATCCTATAGCAATCAGCCCCAGCATTTT	CASGGGSYSNQPQHF	TRBV28	TRBJ1-5	.	.
TGCAGTACCCGGGACAGGGCTTCCTATGGCTACACCTTC	CSTRDRASYGYTF	TRBV20-1	TRBJ1-2	few	TRBD1
TGTGCCAGCAGCGCCGGGGGGCGGGGCCGCACAGATACGCAGTATTTT	CASSAGGRGRTDTQYF	TRBV5-6	TRBJ2-3	.	.
TGCGCCAGCAGCCAAGATGCCCCCCGGGACAGGGGGCCGAACTATGGCTACACCTTC	CASSQDAPRDRGPNYGYTF	TRBV4-3	TRBJ1-2	few	TRBD1
TGCGCCAGCAGCCACAATTCGGAGCAGTTCTTC	CASSHNSEQFF	TRBV5-1	TRBJ2-1	once	.
TGTGCCAGCAGCTTAGAGGGGGGAGGCTATGGCTACACCTTC	CASSLEGGGYGYTF	TRBV11-2	TRBJ1-2	few	.
TGTGCCAGCAGCTTACCTCCGGGACTAGCGGGAGGGCCGAGAGATACGCAGTATTTT	CASSLPPGLAGGPRDTQYF	TRBV11-2	TRBJ2-3	.	TRBD2
TGTGCCAGCAGCTTAGACTACAGGGGATATACTGAAGCTTTCTTT	CASSLDYRGYTEAFF	TRBV7-2	TRBJ1-1	.	TRBD1
TGCGCCAGCAGCTTAAGGGCCGACGGCTATGGCTACACCTTC	CASSLRADGYGYTF	TRBV5-1	TRBJ1-2	many	.
TGCGCCAGCAGCTCTCCATCGGGGGGCGGGGAGCTGTTTTTT	CASSSPSGGGELFF	TRBV5-1	TRBJ2-2	few	TRBD2
TGCGCCAGCAGCCAAGATAGAGTGGATCAGCCCCAGCATTTT	CASSQDRVDQPQHF	TRBV4-3	TRBJ1-5	few	.
TGTGCCAGCAGTTTATCCAGGGGAGTAATCGGGGAGCTGTTTTTT	CASSLSRGVIGELFF	TRBV12-3/TRBV12-4	TRBJ2-2	.	.